The clone carrying this TCR beta chain has ten or more counts. Antigen specificity is unknown. V was cut by 10 bases and J by 0 bases, with 21 bases left in between. Germline V CDR1 and CDR2: SGHRS, YFSETQ. The CDR3 is 16 amino acids. Template switching by 5'RACE produced TCR cDNA, adding a universal primer site and UMIs. TCRdb used MiXCR to reprocess the 5' RACE reads, holding one entry per CDR3 protein. The profile shows some 240,000 distinct CDR3 sequences, more than 3.5% of them singletons. The data were obtained in a study of T cells after yellow fever vaccination. Across the whole study: Fractions of limited cellularity were prepared by means of SMART-Seq v4 Ultra Low Input. Study findings and constraints: Just a small share of clonotypes turned up in the CD4 compartment as well as the CD8 compartment. Most primary-vaccination clones reappeared after the booster (just under 98% CD4, 88% CD8).

V usage is TRBV5-1 and J usage is TRBJ2-3; tentative D call: TRBD1 (6 bases). The source was PBMCs, collected 15 days after the yellow fever booster vaccination. This sequence originates from a man in his late teens or twenties who received the YFV17D yellow fever vaccine. CDR3 sequence (DNA): TGCGCCTCCCAGCCAGGGGCCCATCCTAGCACAGATACGCAGTATTTT. This encodes CASQPGAHPSTDTQYF.